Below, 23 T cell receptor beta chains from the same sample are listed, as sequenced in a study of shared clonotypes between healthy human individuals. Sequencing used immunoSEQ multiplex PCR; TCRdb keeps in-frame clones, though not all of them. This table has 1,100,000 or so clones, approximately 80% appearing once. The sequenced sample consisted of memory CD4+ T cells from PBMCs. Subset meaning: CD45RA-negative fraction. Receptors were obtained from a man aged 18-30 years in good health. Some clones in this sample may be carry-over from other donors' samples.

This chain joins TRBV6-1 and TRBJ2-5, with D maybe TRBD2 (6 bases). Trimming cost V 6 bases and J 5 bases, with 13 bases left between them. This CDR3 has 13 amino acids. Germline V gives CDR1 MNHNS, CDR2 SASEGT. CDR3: CASRQAGGETQYF. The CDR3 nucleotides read TGTGCCAGCAGACAAGCGGGTGGGGAGACCCAGTACTTC.

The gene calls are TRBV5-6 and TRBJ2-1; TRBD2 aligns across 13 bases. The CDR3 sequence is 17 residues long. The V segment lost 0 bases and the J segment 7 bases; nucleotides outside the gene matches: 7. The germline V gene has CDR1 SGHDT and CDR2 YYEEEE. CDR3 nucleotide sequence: TGTGCCAGCAGCTTGGCCATACTAGCGGGAGGGGGGAATGAGCAGTTCTTC. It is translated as CASSLAILAGGGNEQFF.

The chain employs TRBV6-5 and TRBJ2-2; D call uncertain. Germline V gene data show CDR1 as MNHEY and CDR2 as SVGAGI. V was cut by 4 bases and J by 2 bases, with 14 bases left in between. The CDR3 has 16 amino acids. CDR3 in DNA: TGTGCCAGCAGTTCCCGACGGACGCCTAACACCGGGGAGCTGTTTTTT. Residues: CASSSRRTPNTGELFF.

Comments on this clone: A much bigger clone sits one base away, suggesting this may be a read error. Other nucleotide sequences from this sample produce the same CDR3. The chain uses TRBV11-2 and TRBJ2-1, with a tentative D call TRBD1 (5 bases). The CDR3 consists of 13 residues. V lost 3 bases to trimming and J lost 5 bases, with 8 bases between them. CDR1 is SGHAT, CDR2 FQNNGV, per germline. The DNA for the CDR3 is TGTGCCAGCAGCTTGGGGCGGAACAATGAGCAGTTCTTC. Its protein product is CASSLGRNNEQFF. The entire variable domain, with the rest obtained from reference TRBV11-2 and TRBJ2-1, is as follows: EAGVAQSPRYKIIEKRQSVAFWCNPISGHATLYWYQQILGQGPKLLIQFQNNGVVDDSQLPKDRFSAERLKGVDSTLKIQPAKLEDSAVYLCASSLGRNNEQFFGPGTRLTVL.

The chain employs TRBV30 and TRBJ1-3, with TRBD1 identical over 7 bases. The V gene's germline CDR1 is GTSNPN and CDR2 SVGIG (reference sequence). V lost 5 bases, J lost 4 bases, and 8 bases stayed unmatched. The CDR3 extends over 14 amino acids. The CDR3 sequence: CAWGKGAIGNTIYF. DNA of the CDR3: TGTGCCTGGGGCAAGGGGGCCATCGGAAACACCATATATTTT.

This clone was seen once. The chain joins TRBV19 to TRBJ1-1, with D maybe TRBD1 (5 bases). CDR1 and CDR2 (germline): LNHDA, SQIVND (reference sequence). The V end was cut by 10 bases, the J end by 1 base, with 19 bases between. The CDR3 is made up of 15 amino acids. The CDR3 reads CATETGHSPNTEAFF. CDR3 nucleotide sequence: TGTGCCACCGAAACAGGTCACTCTCCGAACACTGAAGCTTTCTTT. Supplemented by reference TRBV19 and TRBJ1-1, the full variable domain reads DGGITQSPKYLFRKEGQNVTLSCEQNLNHDAMYWYRQDPGQGLRLIYYSQIVNDFQKGDIAEGYSVSREKKESFPLTVTSAQKNPTAFYLCATETGHSPNTEAFFGQGTRLTVV.

This CDR3 reads CASSPRGPGNTEAFF. CDR3 coding DNA: TGTGCCAGCAGTCCCAGGGGGCCGGGGAACACTGAAGCTTTCTTT. This chain joins TRBV27 and TRBJ1-1; 8 nucleotides match TRBD1. From germline, CDR1 is MNHEY and CDR2 SMNVEV (reference sequence). The CDR3 runs to 15 residues. V lost 5 bases, J lost 1 base, and 6 bases stayed unmatched.

The CDR3 protein is CASATTGPYEQYF. CDR3 DNA sequence: TGTGCCAGCGCTACGACAGGACCCTACGAGCAGTACTTC. The rearrangement joins TRBV28 to TRBJ2-7; weak D call: TRBD1 (6 bases). Germline V gives CDR1 MDHEN, CDR2 SYDVKM. This CDR3 is 13 amino acids long. The V gene lost 8 bases and the J gene lost 2 bases, with 13 bases spanning the gap. The full variable domain, rest sourced from reference TRBV28 and TRBJ2-7, is DVKVTQSSRYLVKRTGEKVFLECVQDMDHENMFWYRQDPGLGLRLIYFSYDVKMKEKGDIPEGYSVSREKKERFSLILESASTNQTSMYLCASATTGPYEQYFGPGTRLTVT.

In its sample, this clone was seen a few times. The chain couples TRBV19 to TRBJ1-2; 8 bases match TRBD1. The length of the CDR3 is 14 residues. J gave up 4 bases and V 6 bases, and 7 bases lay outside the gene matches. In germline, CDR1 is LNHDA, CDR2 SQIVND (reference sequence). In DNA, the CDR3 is TGTGCCAGTAGCCGACAGGGGAACAGCTATGGCTACACCTTC. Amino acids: CASSRQGNSYGYTF.

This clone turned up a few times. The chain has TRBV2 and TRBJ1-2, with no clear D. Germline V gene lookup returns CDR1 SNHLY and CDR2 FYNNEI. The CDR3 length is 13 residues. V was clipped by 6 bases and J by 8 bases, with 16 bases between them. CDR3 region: CASSAAGDGGYTF. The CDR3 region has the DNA TGTGCCAGCAGCGCCGCAGGAGACGGAGGCTACACCTTC.

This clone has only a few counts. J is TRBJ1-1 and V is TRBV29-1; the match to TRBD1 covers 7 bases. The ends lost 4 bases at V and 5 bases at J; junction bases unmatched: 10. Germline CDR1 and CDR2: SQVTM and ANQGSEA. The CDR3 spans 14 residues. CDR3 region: CSVVGQLSRTEAFF. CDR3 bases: TGCAGCGTTGTGGGACAGCTATCGAGGACTGAAGCTTTCTTT.

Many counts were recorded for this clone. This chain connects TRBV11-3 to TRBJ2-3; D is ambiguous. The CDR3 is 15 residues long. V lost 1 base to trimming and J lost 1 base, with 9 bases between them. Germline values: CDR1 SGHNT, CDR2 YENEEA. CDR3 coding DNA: TGTGCCAGCAGCTTAGGCCTCCAGGGCACAGATACGCAGTATTTT. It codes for CASSLGLQGTDTQYF. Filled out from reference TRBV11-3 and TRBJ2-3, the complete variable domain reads EAGVVQSPRYKIIEKKQPVAFWCNPISGHNTLYWYLQNLGQGPELLIRYENEEAVDDSQLPKDRFSAERLKGVDSTLKIQPAELGDSAVYLCASSLGLQGTDTQYFGPGTRLTVL.

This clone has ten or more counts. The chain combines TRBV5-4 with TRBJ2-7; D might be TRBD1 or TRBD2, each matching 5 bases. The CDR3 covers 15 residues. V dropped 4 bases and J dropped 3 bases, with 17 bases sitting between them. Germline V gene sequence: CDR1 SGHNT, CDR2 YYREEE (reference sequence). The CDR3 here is CASSPSGGAYYEQYF. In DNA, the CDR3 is TGTGCCAGCAGCCCGAGTGGGGGTGCCTACTACGAGCAGTACTTC.

In DNA form, the CDR3 reads TGCGCCAGCAGCTTGTCAACACTAGCGGTGAGCTACGAGCAGTACTTC. Protein product: CASSLSTLAVSYEQYF. This chain connects TRBV5-1 to TRBJ2-7; TRBD2 agrees at 8 bases. Germline CDR1 is SGHRS and CDR2 is YFSETQ. V lost 1 base, J lost 3 bases, and 9 bases stayed unmatched. The CDR3 extends over 16 amino acids. Full variable domain (rest looked up from reference TRBV5-1 and TRBJ2-7): KAGVTQTPRYLIKTRGQQVTLSCSPISGHRSVSWYQQTPGQGLQFLFEYFSETQRNKGNFPGRFSGRQFSNSRSEMNVSTLELGDSALYLCASSLSTLAVSYEQYFGPGTRLTVT.

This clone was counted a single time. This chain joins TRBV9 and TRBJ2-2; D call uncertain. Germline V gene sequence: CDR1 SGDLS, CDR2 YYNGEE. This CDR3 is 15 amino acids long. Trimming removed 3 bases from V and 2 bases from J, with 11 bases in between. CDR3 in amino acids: CASSGLFPNTGELFF. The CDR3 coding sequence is TGTGCCAGCAGCGGACTTTTTCCTAACACCGGGGAGCTGTTTTTT.

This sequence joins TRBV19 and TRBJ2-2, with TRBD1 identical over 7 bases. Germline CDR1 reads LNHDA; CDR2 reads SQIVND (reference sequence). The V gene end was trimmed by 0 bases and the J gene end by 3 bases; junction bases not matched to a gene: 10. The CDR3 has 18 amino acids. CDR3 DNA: TGTGCCAGTAGTATAGAGAGGTCAGGGGGTAGTTACACCGGGGAGCTGTTTTTT. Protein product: CASSIERSGGSYTGELFF.

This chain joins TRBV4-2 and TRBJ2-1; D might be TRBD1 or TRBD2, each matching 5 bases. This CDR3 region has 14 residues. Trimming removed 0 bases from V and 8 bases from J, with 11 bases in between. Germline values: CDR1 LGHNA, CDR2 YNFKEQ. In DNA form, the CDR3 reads TGTGCCAGCAGCCAAGACGGGGCGAGGGATGAGCAGTTCTTC. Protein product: CASSQDGARDEQFF.

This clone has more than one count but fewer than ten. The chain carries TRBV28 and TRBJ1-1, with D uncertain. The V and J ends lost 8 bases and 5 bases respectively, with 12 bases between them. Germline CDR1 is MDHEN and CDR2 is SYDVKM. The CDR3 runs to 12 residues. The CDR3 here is CASRNSLTEAFF. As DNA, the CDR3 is TGTGCCAGCCGGAACAGTTTAACTGAAGCTTTCTTT.

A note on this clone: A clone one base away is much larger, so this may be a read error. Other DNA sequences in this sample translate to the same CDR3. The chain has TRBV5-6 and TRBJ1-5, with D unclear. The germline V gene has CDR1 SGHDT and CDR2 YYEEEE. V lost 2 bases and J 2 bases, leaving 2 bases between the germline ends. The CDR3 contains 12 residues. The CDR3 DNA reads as TGTGCCAGCAGCTTAGGCAATCAGCCCCAGCATTTT. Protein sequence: CASSLGNQPQHF. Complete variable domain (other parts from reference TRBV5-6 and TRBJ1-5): DAGVTQSPTHLIKTRGQQVTLRCSPKSGHDTVSWYQQALGQGPQFIFQYYEEEERQRGNFPDRFSGHQFPNYSSELNVNALLLGDSALYLCASSLGNQPQHFGDGTRLSIL.

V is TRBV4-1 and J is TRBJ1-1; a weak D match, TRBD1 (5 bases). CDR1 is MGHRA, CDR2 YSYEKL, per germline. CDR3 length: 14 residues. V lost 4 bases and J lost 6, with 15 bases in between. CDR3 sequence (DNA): TGCGCCAGCAGCCTAATTGTCAGGGAACCTGAAGCTTTCTTT. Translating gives CASSLIVREPEAFF.

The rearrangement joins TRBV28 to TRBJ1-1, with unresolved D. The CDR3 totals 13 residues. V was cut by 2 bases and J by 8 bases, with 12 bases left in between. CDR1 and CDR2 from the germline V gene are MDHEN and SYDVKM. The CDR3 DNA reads TGTGCCAGCAGTTTAGGTCCGGGGAGAGAAGCTTTCTTT. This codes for CASSLGPGREAFF.

As DNA, the CDR3 is TGTGCCAGCAGCCCCGGGGGTAGCGAATACGAGCAGTACTTC. The encoded protein is CASSPGGSEYEQYF. The chain carries TRBV7-2 and TRBJ2-7; tentatively, D is TRBD2 (6 bases). Deletions cut 5 bases from V and 4 bases from J, with 15 bases between. CDR3 size: 14 residues. Germline V lookup: CDR1 SGHTA, CDR2 FQGNSA.

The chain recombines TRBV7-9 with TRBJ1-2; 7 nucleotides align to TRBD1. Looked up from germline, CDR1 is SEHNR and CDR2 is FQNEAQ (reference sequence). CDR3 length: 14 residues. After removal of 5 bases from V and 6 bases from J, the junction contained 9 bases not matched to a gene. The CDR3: CASSPNQGVDGYTF. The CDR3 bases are TGTGCCAGCAGCCCAAACCAGGGGGTGGATGGCTACACCTTC.